Listed below are T cell receptor beta chains from one sample, sequenced in a study of T cell responses to AZD1222 COVID-19 vaccine. Only in-frame clones appear in the TCRdb table, and some are missing; sequencing was by immunoSEQ multiplex PCR. In the table there are about 93,000 clones, roughly 91% of which are singletons. Sequenced here: peripheral blood, sampled on day 0 of MenACWY control vaccination. The origin of the receptors is an adult in good health. Both conserved end residues are part of each CDR3. A D gene is named only where the DNA matches it firmly.

J gene: TRBJ1-3
D gene: TRBD1
V gene: TRBV28
CDR3 protein: CASRPTGPRNTIYF

J gene: TRBJ1-4
D gene: NA
V gene: TRBV2
CDR3 protein: CASSVRAEKLFF

J gene: TRBJ1-5
D gene: TRBD1
V gene: TRBV4-1
CDR3 protein: CASSQDHQGADYSNQPQHF

J gene: TRBJ1-1
D gene: NA
V gene: TRBV3-1/TRBV3-2
CDR3 protein: CASSQVRGTGRAFF

J gene: TRBJ1-2
D gene: TRBD1
V gene: TRBV9
CDR3 protein: CASSSSDRSGYGYTF

J gene: TRBJ1-2
D gene: TRBD1
V gene: TRBV29-1
CDR3 protein: CSVDTRRGQHLYGYTF

J gene: TRBJ1-2
D gene: NA
V gene: TRBV19
CDR3 protein: CASSIATRSNYGYTF

J gene: TRBJ1-3
D gene: NA
V gene: TRBV2
CDR3 protein: CATTRGLGNTIYF

J gene: TRBJ2-2
D gene: TRBD1
V gene: TRBV2
CDR3 protein: CASRQWTGAGTGELFF

J gene: TRBJ1-1
D gene: NA
V gene: TRBV7-9
CDR3 protein: CASSFSEGERAFF

J gene: TRBJ2-7
D gene: NA
V gene: TRBV12-3/TRBV12-4
CDR3 protein: CASSTDLSYEQYF

J gene: TRBJ1-3
D gene: NA
V gene: TRBV21-1
CDR3 protein: CASRVPGQGDGNTIYF

J gene: TRBJ2-7
D gene: NA
V gene: TRBV5-1
CDR3 protein: CASSLRPGAYEQYF

J gene: TRBJ1-5
D gene: NA
V gene: TRBV27
CDR3 protein: CASSLSPSGRNQPQHF

J gene: TRBJ2-3
D gene: NA
V gene: TRBV11-3
CDR3 protein: CASSLGSGTASTDTQYF

J gene: TRBJ1-3
D gene: NA
V gene: TRBV19
CDR3 protein: CASSEGTTRSGNTIYF

J gene: TRBJ2-2
D gene: TRBD2
V gene: TRBV10-2
CDR3 protein: CASGLAGLNTGELFF

J gene: TRBJ2-1
D gene: TRBD2
V gene: TRBV28
CDR3 protein: CASSTWTSGSYNEQFF

J gene: TRBJ2-7
D gene: NA
V gene: TRBV7-6
CDR3 protein: CASSGLGIEQYF

J gene: TRBJ1-2
D gene: TRBD1
V gene: TRBV5-4
CDR3 protein: CASSLDQTGFGGYTF

J gene: TRBJ2-2
D gene: TRBD2
V gene: TRBV4-3
CDR3 protein: CASSQVSGGASGELFF

J gene: TRBJ1-5
D gene: TRBD1
V gene: TRBV19
CDR3 protein: CASSRQGGNQPQHF

J gene: TRBJ1-1
D gene: NA
V gene: TRBV4-1
CDR3 protein: CASSQGREHMNTEAFF

J gene: TRBJ2-2
D gene: TRBD2
V gene: TRBV4-3
CDR3 protein: CASSQYTSGDTGELFF

J gene: TRBJ2-2
D gene: TRBD1
V gene: TRBV28
CDR3 protein: CASSLGGRTGRSGELFF

J gene: TRBJ1-2
D gene: NA
V gene: TRBV9
CDR3 protein: CASSAPSPGYTF

J gene: TRBJ1-2
D gene: TRBD1
V gene: TRBV28
CDR3 protein: CASTRDDRGLMGYTF

J gene: TRBJ2-5
D gene: NA
V gene: TRBV20-1
CDR3 protein: CSASPGWGAQYF

J gene: TRBJ1-1
D gene: NA
V gene: TRBV7-2
CDR3 protein: CASSLAAGTNTEAFF

J gene: TRBJ1-3
D gene: NA
V gene: TRBV6-5
CDR3 protein: CASEPRYSGNTIYF

J gene: TRBJ1-1
D gene: NA
V gene: TRBV29-1
CDR3 protein: CSVAPGGITEAFF

J gene: TRBJ2-2
D gene: NA
V gene: TRBV9
CDR3 protein: CASSVGGRNTGELFF

J gene: TRBJ2-7
D gene: NA
V gene: TRBV7-9
CDR3 protein: CASSSPGTGVASGVYEQYF

J gene: TRBJ2-2
D gene: NA
V gene: TRBV7-3
CDR3 protein: CASSSAQAIGELFF

J gene: TRBJ2-2
D gene: NA
V gene: TRBV9
CDR3 protein: CASSVVGSAGELFF

J gene: TRBJ1-5
D gene: NA
V gene: TRBV5-8
CDR3 protein: CASSPRVPQIGQPQHF

J gene: TRBJ1-6
D gene: NA
V gene: TRBV5-3
CDR3 protein: CARSFLDPGQNSPLHF

J gene: TRBJ2-7
D gene: TRBD1
V gene: TRBV5-1
CDR3 protein: CASSLQSGTGNREQYF

J gene: TRBJ2-7
D gene: NA
V gene: TRBV2
CDR3 protein: CASFLGQTYEQYF

J gene: TRBJ1-1
D gene: NA
V gene: TRBV5-4
CDR3 protein: CASSWGPDHFF

J gene: TRBJ1-4
D gene: TRBD1
V gene: TRBV11-3
CDR3 protein: CASSNRDRREKLFF

J gene: TRBJ2-5
D gene: NA
V gene: TRBV6-5
CDR3 protein: CASRRTIQETQYF

J gene: TRBJ2-3
D gene: NA
V gene: TRBV6-6
CDR3 protein: CASSYSTNTDTQYF

J gene: TRBJ1-1
D gene: NA
V gene: TRBV6-7
CDR3 protein: CASSYGQAFF

J gene: TRBJ2-7
D gene: NA
V gene: TRBV20-1
CDR3 protein: CSATAVDEQYF

J gene: TRBJ2-7
D gene: NA
V gene: TRBV12-3/TRBV12-4
CDR3 protein: CASSYSGLYEQYF

J gene: TRBJ2-1
D gene: NA
V gene: TRBV15
CDR3 protein: CATSRGKGGEQFF

J gene: TRBJ2-3
D gene: TRBD2
V gene: TRBV20-1
CDR3 protein: CSASSAGGRTDTQYF

J gene: TRBJ2-3
D gene: NA
V gene: TRBV4-2
CDR3 protein: CASSPDEGTDTQYF

J gene: TRBJ2-7
D gene: NA
V gene: TRBV19
CDR3 protein: CASSIVGGAVEQYF

J gene: TRBJ1-5
D gene: TRBD1
V gene: TRBV19
CDR3 protein: CASSTDRGWQPQHF

J gene: TRBJ1-3
D gene: NA
V gene: TRBV2
CDR3 protein: CASMRELGNTIYF

J gene: TRBJ1-1
D gene: NA
V gene: TRBV19
CDR3 protein: CASLGPEAFF

J gene: TRBJ2-1
D gene: NA
V gene: TRBV19
CDR3 protein: CASSTPGSYNEQFF

J gene: TRBJ1-1
D gene: NA
V gene: TRBV5-5
CDR3 protein: CASYWVPGGTEAFF

J gene: TRBJ1-1
D gene: TRBD1
V gene: TRBV6-2/TRBV6-3
CDR3 protein: CASSTTDRGRRRAFF

J gene: TRBJ1-6
D gene: NA
V gene: TRBV19
CDR3 protein: CASSIANSPLHF

J gene: TRBJ1-1
D gene: TRBD1
V gene: TRBV7-9
CDR3 protein: CASSKQGERTEAFF